These 26 T cell receptor beta chains came from one sample sequenced in a study of radiotherapy plus CTLA-4 blockade in lung cancer. Sequencing was performed with immunoSEQ multiplex PCR; in TCRdb, only in-frame clones are kept and a portion is missing. The sample holds more than 90,000 clones, approximately 80% seen once. This specimen was peripheral blood, taken from a patient treated with radiotherapy plus ipilimumab. These TCRs come from a human donor with non-small cell lung cancer that progressed on radiotherapy plus ipilimumab.

The chain couples TRBV5-1 to TRBJ2-5, with TRBD2 identical over 11 bases. Germline trimming cut 4 bases from V and 5 bases from J; bases unmatched to any gene: 16. Germline lookup yields CDR1 SGHRS and CDR2 YFSETQ. The CDR3 runs 18 residues. CDR3 sequence: CASSANGRLAGGAETQYF. The CDR3 nucleotides are TGCGCCAGCAGCGCCAACGGTCGGCTAGCGGGAGGCGCCGAGACCCAGTACTTC.

This clone was counted between two and nine times. V and J are TRBV19 and TRBJ2-7; 12 bases are shared with TRBD2. The CDR3 spans 15 residues. V lost 2 bases to trimming and J lost 2 bases; unmatched junction nucleotides: 1. Germline V gene sequence: CDR1 LNHDA, CDR2 SQIVND (reference sequence). The CDR3 coding sequence is TGTGCCAGTAGTATACTAGCGGGAGGGCCCTACGAGCAGTACTTC. Encoded protein: CASSILAGGPYEQYF.

V usage is TRBV30 and J usage is TRBJ2-7; no clear D gene. Germline CDR1 reads GTSNPN; CDR2 reads SVGIG (reference sequence). V was trimmed by 0 bases and J by 2 bases, leaving 11 bases between them. CDR3 length: 14 amino acids. CDR3 amino acids: CAWSVILRPYEQYF. The CDR3 nucleotides read TGTGCCTGGAGTGTAATCCTCCGCCCCTACGAGCAGTACTTC.

This clone was recorded once. The chain employs TRBV4-1 and TRBJ2-5; 10 positions agree with TRBD2. The CDR3 covers 14 residues. Germline lookup yields CDR1 MGHRA and CDR2 YSYEKL. Trimming cost V 2 bases and J 4 bases; bases outside gene matches: 1. CDR3 in amino acids: CASSQLAGAETQYF. The CDR3 coding sequence is TGCGCCAGCAGCCAACTAGCGGGAGCAGAGACCCAGTACTTC.

The chain employs TRBV19 and TRBJ1-5; D ambiguous. The germline V and J ends were trimmed by 4 bases and 6 bases, with 10 bases remaining between them. This CDR3 is 13 amino acids long. Germline values: CDR1 LNHDA, CDR2 SQIVND (reference sequence). The CDR3, as DNA: TGTGCCAGTAGTACCAATATCGGTCAGCCCCAGCATTTT. It specifies CASSTNIGQPQHF.

The CDR3 DNA reads TGTGCCAGCAGTACCGGGGTAAGCAATCAGCCCCAGCATTTT. Protein product: CASSTGVSNQPQHF. The V and J genes are TRBV28 and TRBJ1-5; D is unclear. CDR1 and CDR2 (germline): MDHEN, SYDVKM. The CDR3 is 14 amino acids. The V end lost 5 bases, the J end lost 1 base, and 9 bases lay between the germline ends.

The chain joins TRBV21-1 to TRBJ2-7; no DNA check was done on the table's D call, TRBD1. TRBV21-1 is a listed pseudogene. This CDR3 spans 17 amino acids. CDR3 bases: TGTGCCAGCAGCAAAAAGGGCACAGCAGACAGAACCTACGAGCAGTACGTC. Translated, it gives CASSKKGTADRTYEQYV.

V usage is TRBV18 and J usage is TRBJ2-7; 7 bases align to TRBD1. CDR1 and CDR2 from the germline V gene are KGHSH and LQKENI. The CDR3 runs to 16 residues. J was trimmed by 2 bases and V by 6 bases; bases with no gene match: 13. The CDR3, as DNA: TGTGCCAGCTCGACTACACAGGGGAGATGGCCCTACGAGCAGTACGTC. This translates into CASSTTQGRWPYEQYV.

This clone was counted a single time. The CDR3 DNA reads TGTGCCAGCAGGAGGACAGATAACACCGGGGAGCTGTTTTTT. This codes for CASRRTDNTGELFF. The chain links TRBV2 to TRBJ2-2; possibly TRBD1 for D (6 bases). Trimming left V 6 bases short and J 2 bases short, with 10 bases between. This CDR3 has 14 amino acids. CDR1 SNHLY and CDR2 FYNNEI come from the germline V gene.

This sequence joins TRBV21-1 and TRBJ2-7; the DNA was not used to check the table's D call, TRBD2. TRBV21-1 is reported as a pseudogene. The CDR3 consists of 18 residues. CDR3 protein: CASSKVDRGLPSMYEQYF. CDR3 bases: TGTGCCAGCAGCAAAGTGGATAGGGGACTACCCTCTATGTACGAGCAGTACTTC.

This clone was recorded once. The rearrangement joins TRBV30 to TRBJ2-1; the D is unclear. The germline gives CDR1 GTSNPN, CDR2 SVGIG (reference sequence). The CDR3 contains 16 residues. V was pared by 4 bases and J by 5 bases, with 21 bases between. The CDR3 DNA follows: TGTGCCTGGACACGAGAAGGAAGCCCGCGAGACAATGAGCAGTTCTTC. This codes for CAWTREGSPRDNEQFF.

This chain joins TRBV30 and TRBJ1-2; no clear D. Trimming cost V 7 bases and J 2 bases, with 11 bases left between them. The CDR3 length is 12 residues. CDR1 is GTSNPN and CDR2 is SVGIG in the germline V gene (reference sequence). The CDR3 bases are TGTGCCTCGACCCCGGGGAACTATGGCTACACCTTC. Translation: CASTPGNYGYTF.

The chain joins TRBV5-6 to TRBJ2-7; 15 bases match TRBD2. Germline CDR1 is SGHDT and CDR2 is YYEEEE. The trim removed 5 bases at V and 5 bases at J, leaving 11 bases unmatched. The CDR3 loop spans 17 amino acids. CDR3 protein: CASSYRGLAGGWDEQYF. DNA of the CDR3: TGTGCCAGCAGTTACAGGGGACTAGCGGGAGGCTGGGACGAGCAGTACTTC.

This clone was counted a single time. V usage is TRBV29-1 and J usage is TRBJ1-2, with D possibly being TRBD1 (6 bases). This CDR3 is 14 amino acids long. Germline V gene lookup returns CDR1 SQVTM and CDR2 ANQGSEA. V lost 4 bases and J 0 bases, leaving 12 bases between the germline ends. CDR3 in DNA: TGCAGCGTTGCGGGGGGGCAAGCTAACTATGGCTACACCTTC. It yields the protein CSVAGGQANYGYTF.

This clone was recorded a few times. This chain uses TRBV27 with TRBJ2-1, with TRBD2 matching 7 bases. Germline lookup yields CDR1 MNHEY and CDR2 SMNVEV (reference sequence). V was pared by 2 bases and J by 4 bases, with 5 bases of the junction left unmatched. The CDR3 loop spans 15 amino acids. CDR3 protein: CASSLIPSGYNEQFF. The DNA for the CDR3 is TGTGCCAGCAGTTTAATCCCTAGCGGTTACAATGAGCAGTTCTTC.

The chain joins TRBV27 to TRBJ2-7, with TRBD2 identical over 9 bases. V dropped 3 bases and J dropped 2; count of bases not matched to a gene: 14. This CDR3 is built from 18 residues. The germline V gene has CDR1 MNHEY and CDR2 SMNVEV (reference sequence). The DNA of the CDR3 is TGTGCCAGCAGTTTCCTCGGAGTAGCGGGAGTTGCCACCTACGAGCAGTACTTC. Its translation: CASSFLGVAGVATYEQYF.

This chain joins TRBV18 and TRBJ1-2; D remains unclear. Germline V gene lookup returns CDR1 KGHSH and CDR2 LQKENI. There are 15 residues in the CDR3. V was cut by 3 bases and J by 7 bases, with 18 bases left in between. The CDR3 region is CASSPTQSHSGGYTF. Written as DNA, the CDR3 is TGTGCCAGCTCACCTACCCAGTCCCACTCGGGTGGCTACACCTTC.

The gene calls are TRBV27 and TRBJ1-2; D is unresolved. Trimming left V 4 bases short and J 1 base short, with 19 bases between. This CDR3 region has 17 residues. CDR1 is MNHEY, CDR2 SMNVEV, per germline (reference sequence). For the CDR3, the DNA is TGTGCCAGCAGTTCCTCACCACTGGGCGGGTATAACTATGGCTACACCTTC. Translated, it gives CASSSSPLGGYNYGYTF.

V gene TRBV21-1 combines with J gene TRBJ1-4; the table's D call TRBD1 went unverified against the DNA. TRBV21-1 represents a pseudogene. This CDR3 comprises 14 residues. CDR3 protein: CASSKRGMLEKLFF. In DNA, the CDR3 is TGTGCCAGCAGCAAAAGGGGGATGCTGGAAAAACTGTTTTTT.

The rearrangement uses TRBV19 and TRBJ2-6; 11 bases align to TRBD1. Germline lookup yields CDR1 LNHDA and CDR2 SQIVND (reference sequence). The CDR3 contains 19 residues. The junction had 9 bases not matched to a gene; V was cut back by 5 bases and J by 0 bases. In nucleotides, the CDR3 is TGTGCCAGTAGTTGGGGACAGGGGGTAACATACTCTGGGGCCAACGTCCTGACTTTC. Its translation is CASSWGQGVTYSGANVLTF.

V and J are TRBV5-6 and TRBJ1-5; D is unclear. Trimming took 0 bases from V and 2 from J, leaving 6 bases between them. Germline loops: CDR1 SGHDT, CDR2 YYEEEE. This CDR3 is built from 14 residues. Written as DNA, the CDR3 is TGTGCCAGCAGCTTGGTTTACGGCAATCAGCCCCAGCATTTT. Translation: CASSLVYGNQPQHF.

V and J are TRBV6-5 and TRBJ2-3; TRBD2 agrees at 8 bases. The CDR3 is 14 residues long. Germline V lookup: CDR1 MNHEY, CDR2 SVGAGI. CDR3 region: CAAGGLVGGYTQYF. CDR3 coding DNA: TGTGCTGCCGGGGGACTAGTAGGAGGCTATACGCAGTATTTT.

V and J are TRBV5-3 and TRBJ2-7; the match to TRBD2 covers 7 bases. TRBV5-3 is sorted into the ORF group, with uncertain function. This CDR3 spans 15 amino acids. J gave up 2 bases and V 2 bases, and 7 bases lay outside the gene matches. The CDR3 sequence: CARSLLREITYEQYV. The CDR3 DNA sequence: TGTGCCAGAAGCTTATTGCGGGAGATCACCTACGAGCAGTACGTC.

The chain links TRBV28 to TRBJ1-5; TRBD1 matches at 7 bases. Germline CDR1 and CDR2: MDHEN and SYDVKM. The V segment lost 6 bases and the J segment 4 bases; nucleotides outside the gene matches: 9. The CDR3 contains 15 residues. The CDR3 spells CASRARDRDNQPQHF. The CDR3 DNA is TGTGCCAGCAGGGCCAGGGACAGAGATAATCAGCCCCAGCATTTT.

The chain carries TRBV10-3 and TRBJ1-2; 9 bases map to TRBD1. The CDR3 length is 15 residues. J gave up 7 bases and V 0 bases, and 6 bases lay outside the gene matches. Germline CDR1 is ENHRY and CDR2 is SYGVKD. The CDR3 nucleotides are TGTGCCATCAGTGAGTCGATTGGGACAGGGACTGGCTACACCTTC. Its translation is CAISESIGTGTGYTF.

The chain has TRBV14 and TRBJ1-3, with D unclear. The CDR3 covers 15 residues. Germline V gene data show CDR1 as SGHDN and CDR2 as FVKESK. V was trimmed by 3 bases and J by 4 bases, leaving 13 bases between them. Written as DNA, the CDR3 is TGTGCCAGCAGCCACCGCGGGGTAGGAGGAAACACCATATATTTT. Protein product: CASSHRGVGGNTIYF.